This record looks at one T cell receptor beta chain sequence and its context. The CDR3 is made up of 13 amino acids. The germline CDR1 and CDR2 sequences are MNHEY and SVGAGI. V was clipped by 4 bases and J by 11 bases; unmatched bases: 6. The data originate from a study of blood T cell repertoires in COVID-19. Across the whole study: Acute and convalescent COVID-19 specimens originated in the United States, Italy and Spain. In each case, the material was cDNA or gDNA derived from T cells, B-cell-depleted T cells, or PBMCs.

In the original analysis: Estimates of nucleated cell counts were drawn from the amplification of reference gene primers. Libraries were prepared by immunoSEQ multiplex PCR; TCRdb keeps only in-frame clonotypes and omits some of them. That table furnishes V, J and clone size, whereas the DNA furnished D and trimming. In the table there are 35,000 to 40,000 clones, roughly 84% of which are singletons. The clonotype was recovered from a man over 45 with active or convalescent COVID-19. The source material was peripheral blood. The chain has TRBV6-5 and TRBJ2-1; 9 nucleotides agree with TRBD2. CDR3 region: CASSLGAGGQQFF. As DNA, the CDR3 is TGTGCCAGCAGTTTGGGGGCGGGGGGGCAGCAGTTCTTC.